This T cell receptor beta chain was observed in a study of blood T cell repertoires in COVID-19. Turning to the study itself: In each case, the material was cDNA or gDNA derived from T cells, B-cell-depleted T cells, or PBMCs.

CDR1 and CDR2 from the germline V gene are ENHRY and SYGVKD. The CDR3 is made up of 13 amino acids. The ends were cut back, 10 bases at V and 2 bases at J, with 14 bases in the middle. In the authors' methods: Reference gene primers were amplified, and this amplification served to estimate nucleated cell counts. The protocol was immunoSEQ multiplex PCR, while the TCRdb copy is restricted to in-frame clones and leaves out a portion. From that table come the V and J calls and clone size; the DNA was used to work out D and trimming. The repertoire consists of 60,000 or so clones, with roughly 84% occurring once and the leading ten covering 10% to 13%.

This clonotype was sampled from a man aged 25-40 years with COVID-19, enrolled during active disease. Sequenced sample: peripheral blood. This chain uses TRBV10-3 with TRBJ1-1, with D perhaps matching TRBD1 (5 bases). The CDR3 sequence is CASLQGTNTEAFF. The CDR3, as DNA: TGTGCCAGCCTTCAGGGCACAAACACTGAAGCTTTCTTT.